This is a list of T cell receptor beta chains from one sample in a study of T cell repertoires in cytomegalovirus infection. In TCRdb, the reads were re-called with MiXCR into one record per CDR3 protein. The table records approximately 250,000 distinct CDR3 sequences, 6.5% of them present only once. The sequenced sample consisted of PBMCs. The receptors here all came from a human donor in good health (CMV status not recorded). Some clones in this sample may be carry-over from other donors' samples. Both conserved end residues are part of each CDR3. Each record gives: clone size, V gene, J gene, D gene, CDR3 DNA, CDR3 protein. A D gene is named only where the DNA matches it firmly. Clone size is given for some rows only: seen once, a few or many times, or a class if the clone is expanded.

many	TRBV14	TRBJ2-2	.	TGTGCCAGCAGCCGGGCAGCGGAGGGTCCTTACGGGGAGCTGTTTTTT	CASSRAAEGPYGELFF
many	TRBV6-5	TRBJ2-1	.	TGTGCCAGCAGTTACTCCGCCAGGGACAATGAGCAGTTCTTC	CASSYSARDNEQFF
many	TRBV6-2/TRBV6-3	TRBJ1-1	.	TGTGCCAGCAGTTTAGGGCACTTGAACACTGAAGCTTTCTTT	CASSLGHLNTEAFF
many	TRBV5-6	TRBJ2-1	.	TGTGCCAGCCCGTCGTTTAGGAATGAGCAGTTCTTC	CASPSFRNEQFF
.	TRBV10-3	TRBJ1-2	.	TGTGCCATCAGTGGGGGACCTCGCGGAGGCTACACCTTC	CAISGGPRGGYTF
many	TRBV12-3/TRBV12-4	TRBJ2-7	.	TGTGCCAGCAGTTGGGAACACTACGAGCAGTACTTC	CASSWEHYEQYF
many	TRBV7-2	TRBJ2-3	.	TGTGCCAGCAGCTTCACAGATACGCAGTATTTT	CASSFTDTQYF
many	TRBV6-2/TRBV6-3	TRBJ2-3	.	TGTGCCAGCCTTGATGCGGTACCCACAGATACGCAGTATTTT	CASLDAVPTDTQYF
many	TRBV9	TRBJ1-2	TRBD1	TGTGCCAGCAGCGGGACAGGGGGCGAACGAGTTTACTATGGCTACACCTTC	CASSGTGGERVYYGYTF
many	TRBV5-1	TRBJ1-5	TRBD1	TGCGCCAGCAGCCCGGGACAGGGCTGGAATCAGCCCCAGCATTTT	CASSPGQGWNQPQHF
many	TRBV14	TRBJ2-7	.	TGTGCCAGCAGCCAAGGCCGAGGGGGCGAGCAGTACTTC	CASSQGRGGEQYF
many	TRBV5-1	TRBJ2-1	.	TGCGCCAGCAGCTTCGGCAGGGACCGCAATGAGCAGTTCTTC	CASSFGRDRNEQFF
many	TRBV5-6	TRBJ2-7	.	TGTGCCAGCAGCACCGAAAGGGTCACAGTTTCCTACGAGCAGTACTTC	CASSTERVTVSYEQYF
many	TRBV7-2	TRBJ2-3	TRBD2	TGTGCCAGCAGCAGAAATGCGGGGGGGTTTAGCACAGATACGCAGTATTTT	CASSRNAGGFSTDTQYF
few	TRBV20-1	TRBJ2-3	TRBD2	TGCAGTGCTGGGGCCGGGGGGATTCCTAGCACAGATACGCAGTATTTT	CSAGAGGIPSTDTQYF
few	TRBV15	TRBJ2-7	.	TGTGCCACCAGCAGAGACGGGCAGGGGATTTACGAGCAGTACTTC	CATSRDGQGIYEQYF
many	TRBV7-2	TRBJ1-3	TRBD1	TGTGCCAGCAGCTTCAGGACAGGGGGCAGGAACACCATATATTTT	CASSFRTGGRNTIYF
many	TRBV6-2/TRBV6-3	TRBJ2-6	.	TGTGCCAGCAGTTCTCGAGGCGGTGGGGCCAACGTCCTGACTTTC	CASSSRGGGANVLTF
many	TRBV20-1	TRBJ2-3	.	TGCAGTGCCTTCCGAATTCGCACAGATACGCAGTATTTT	CSAFRIRTDTQYF
many	TRBV12-3/TRBV12-4	TRBJ1-3	.	TGTGCCAGCAGACCTCCGGGACGACGGGACACCATATATTTT	CASRPPGRRDTIYF
many	TRBV20-1	TRBJ1-2	TRBD1	TGCAGTGCTAGAGACGCTCAGGGGGCGGACTATGGCTACACCTTC	CSARDAQGADYGYTF
many	TRBV2	TRBJ2-7	TRBD2	TGTGCCAGCAGTGAATCTAGGTCTAGCGGGGGTTACGAGCAGTACTTC	CASSESRSSGGYEQYF
.	TRBV2	TRBJ1-3	TRBD1	TGTGCCAGCAGACGTACAGGGGACGGAAACACCATATATTTT	CASRRTGDGNTIYF
.	TRBV5-1	TRBJ2-2	.	TGCGCCAGCAGCTTGGGATTATTGACGTCGAACACCGGGGAGCTGTTTTTT	CASSLGLLTSNTGELFF
many	TRBV29-1	TRBJ2-7	.	TGCAGCGTTGTCGACAGGAGCGAGCAGTACTTC	CSVVDRSEQYF
many	TRBV7-9	TRBJ2-7	.	TGTGCCAGCAGCTTAGTCCGACCGCAGCCTGAGCAGTACTTC	CASSLVRPQPEQYF
many	TRBV7-2	TRBJ2-7	.	TGTGCCAGCAGCTTAGCCCGACAGCTATACGAGCAGTACTTC	CASSLARQLYEQYF